This is a list of T cell receptor beta chains from one sample in a study of cytomegalovirus exposure and HLA in healthy donors. Generated by immunoSEQ multiplex PCR, the TCRdb table keeps only in-frame clones and is missing some. The repertoire has approximately 79,000 clones, roughly three quarters of them found once; the top ten carry about 22%. Sequences were obtained from PBMCs. Receptor source: a woman in her thirties or forties in good health and CMV-seropositive. CDR3s include the opening cysteine and the closing phenylalanine or tryptophan. Fields, in order: D gene, V gene, clone size, J gene, CDR3 protein, CDR3 DNA. A D gene is named only where the DNA matches it firmly. Expanded clones are given a class, and other clones once, few, many or no size at all.

>TRBD1|TRBV30|-|TRBJ1-4
CAWSSGQGPEKLFF
TGTGCCTGGAGTTCGGGACAGGGGCCTGAAAAACTGTTTTTT
>TRBD1|TRBV6-1|few|TRBJ2-7
CASSLPGQGLYEQYF
TGTGCCAGCAGCCTCCCGGGACAGGGCCTTTACGAGCAGTACTTC
>-|TRBV28|-|TRBJ1-2
CATPGRDYGYTF
TGTGCCACCCCGGGCAGGGACTATGGCTACACCTTC
>TRBD1|TRBV30|-|TRBJ2-7
CAWTGTGHHEQYF
TGTGCCTGGACCGGGACAGGGCACCACGAGCAGTACTTC
>-|TRBV30|-|TRBJ1-2
CAWTGSGPYGYTF
TGTGCCTGGACCGGATCGGGTCCCTATGGCTACACCTTC
>TRBD1|TRBV6-6|-|TRBJ2-3
CASRELGQGVTDTQYF
TGTGCCAGCAGGGAACTGGGACAGGGGGTCACAGATACGCAGTATTTT
>-|TRBV4-1|-|TRBJ2-5
CASSQDWGRIRETQYF
TGCGCCAGCAGCCAAGATTGGGGCAGGATACGGGAGACCCAGTACTTC
>TRBD2|TRBV4-2|-|TRBJ2-5
CASSQEGGLAGGSNFGETQYF
TGTGCCAGCAGCCAAGAAGGAGGACTAGCGGGGGGCTCTAATTTTGGAGAGACCCAGTACTTC
>TRBD2|TRBV19|once|TRBJ2-3
CASRNSGSQTDTQYF
TGTGCCAGTAGAAATAGCGGGAGTCAGACAGATACGCAGTATTTT
>-|TRBV7-9|-|TRBJ1-3
CASSFETRSSGNTIYF
TGTGCCAGCAGCTTTGAGACTCGTAGCTCTGGAAACACCATATATTTT
>TRBD2|TRBV5-1|-|TRBJ2-7
CASSVSSGRAYEQYF
TGCGCCAGCAGCGTATCTAGCGGGAGGGCATACGAGCAGTACTTC
>-|TRBV12-5|few|TRBJ2-7
CASGLARDRGYEQYF
TGTGCTAGTGGTTTGGCTCGGGATCGCGGCTACGAGCAGTACTTC
>-|TRBV6-4|-|TRBJ2-3
CASTPRAGRGDTQYF
TGTGCCAGCACTCCTCGGGCGGGGCGAGGGGATACGCAGTATTTT
>-|TRBV4-1|-|TRBJ2-6
CASSQVVTAGSSGANVLTF
TGCGCCAGCAGCCAAGTTGTAACAGCCGGAAGCTCTGGGGCCAACGTCCTGACTTTC
>TRBD1|TRBV5-8|once|TRBJ2-3
CASSVGQGAGTDTQYF
TGTGCCAGCAGCGTCGGACAGGGGGCTGGCACAGATACGCAGTATTTT